The sample holds one count of the clone carrying this T cell receptor (beta chain). The antigen is not known. The data stem from a study of Ad26.COV2.S vaccination and SARS-CoV-2 variants. Study information: Participants got Ad26.COV2.S intramuscularly, once or twice 56 days apart. Findings of the study overall: Non-spike TCR breadth showed similarity between vaccine and placebo recipients.

The treatment here: roughly 20 received Ad26.COV2.S at low or high dose, single or two shots; 5 received placebo; per-sample allocation not given. Following the first vaccine or placebo injection, samples were taken on day 63. CDR3 size: 16 residues. V gave up 3 bases and J gave up 4 bases; unmatched junction bases: 5. Germline V lookup: CDR1 SGDLS, CDR2 YYNGEE. Sequenced by immunoSEQ multiplex PCR; TCRdb stores in-frame clones only, minus some. Among roughly 450,000 clones, 90% were seen once, and the ten largest hold 10% to 15%. The gene calls are TRBV9 and TRBJ2-3, with TRBD2 identical over 13 bases. Material: peripheral blood, obtained in a trial of Ad26.COV2.S vaccine versus placebo. The TCR originated in a person aged 18 to 65 who received the Ad26.COV2.S COVID-19 vaccine or a placebo. The CDR3 is CASSAGTSGESDTQYF. The CDR3 DNA sequence: TGTGCCAGCAGCGCCGGGACTAGCGGGGAGTCAGATACGCAGTATTTT.